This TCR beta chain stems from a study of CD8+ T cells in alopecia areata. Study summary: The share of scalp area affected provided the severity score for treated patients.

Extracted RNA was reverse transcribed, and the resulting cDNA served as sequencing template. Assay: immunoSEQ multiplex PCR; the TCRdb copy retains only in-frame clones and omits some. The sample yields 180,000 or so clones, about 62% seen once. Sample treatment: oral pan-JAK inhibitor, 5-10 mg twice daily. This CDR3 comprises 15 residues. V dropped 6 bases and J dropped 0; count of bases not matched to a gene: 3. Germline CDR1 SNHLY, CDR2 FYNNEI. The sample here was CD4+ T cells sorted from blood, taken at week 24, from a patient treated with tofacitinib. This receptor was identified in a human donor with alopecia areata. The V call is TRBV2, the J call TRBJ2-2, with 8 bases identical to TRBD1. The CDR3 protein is CASSNRGTNTGELFF. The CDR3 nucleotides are TGTGCCAGCAGCAACAGGGGGACGAACACCGGGGAGCTGTTTTTT.